The rows below give T cell receptor beta chains drawn from one sample of a study of T cells in Graves' hyperthyroidism and ophthalmopathy. TCRdb reanalysed the multiplex PCR reads using MiXCR and keeps one entry per CDR3 protein. In the table there are a few hundred thousand distinct CDR3 sequences, 15% to 20% of which are singletons. Sequencing was carried out using blood. These receptors were collected from a woman in her sixties with Graves' ophthalmopathy. The CDR3 runs from the conserved cysteine through the conserved F or W. Each record gives: V gene, J gene, clone size, D gene, CDR3 DNA, CDR3 protein. A D gene is named only where the DNA matches it firmly. The size entry is marked missing in some rows and otherwise reads once, few, many or a size class.

TRBV9	TRBJ2-7	few	TRBD1	TGTGCCAGCAGCGTAGCGCCGGGACAGGGTTACGAGCAGTACTTC	CASSVAPGQGYEQYF
TRBV14	TRBJ1-3	once	NA	TGTGCCAGCAGCCAAGGGTTTTCTGGAAACACCATATATTTT	CASSQGFSGNTIYF
TRBV7-2	TRBJ2-7	many	NA	TGTGCCAGCAGCCCACAGACGGGGTTGACCTACGAGCAGTACTTC	CASSPQTGLTYEQYF
TRBV28	TRBJ1-1	many	NA	TGTGCCAGCAGTAGACCGGGGGCTCTGAACACTGAAGCTTTCTTT	CASSRPGALNTEAFF
TRBV18	TRBJ2-5	many	NA	TGTGCCAGCTCACCACGGTCCGGACAAGAGACCCAGTACTTC	CASSPRSGQETQYF
TRBV6-2/TRBV6-3	TRBJ2-7	many	NA	TGTGCCAGCAGCACCGGGACCTTGAGCTCCTACGAGCAGTACTTC	CASSTGTLSSYEQYF
TRBV29-1	TRBJ1-1	few	TRBD1	TGCAGCGTTAAAACACACACGACGGACAGGGGGATGAACACTGAAGCTTTCTTT	CSVKTHTTDRGMNTEAFF
TRBV3-1	TRBJ1-3	many	NA	TGTGCCAGCAGCCACCCAACAGTAAGCTCTGGAAACACCATATATTTT	CASSHPTVSSGNTIYF
TRBV5-1	TRBJ2-5	few	TRBD1	TGCGCCAGCAGCTGGGCACAGGGGATGGAGACCCAGTACTTC	CASSWAQGMETQYF
TRBV7-9	TRBJ2-7	many	TRBD2	TGTGCCAGCAGCTCCGGGGGGGTTCTGGACGAGCAGTACTTC	CASSSGGVLDEQYF
TRBV5-1	TRBJ2-7	many	NA	TGCGCCAGCAGCTCCACCTCGGGGGACCTCGGGCAGTACTTC	CASSSTSGDLGQYF
TRBV20-1	TRBJ1-6	many	NA	TGCAGTGCAGCGGGGCAGACTAATTCACCCCTCCACTTT	CSAAGQTNSPLHF
TRBV6-1	TRBJ2-1	many	TRBD2	TGTGCCAGCAGGGGATCTAGCGGGAAGTCCTACAATGAGCAGTTCTTC	CASRGSSGKSYNEQFF
TRBV7-2	TRBJ1-1	NA	TRBD1	TGTGCCAGCAGCTGGACAGGGGAAGCTTTCTTT	CASSWTGEAFF
TRBV7-2	TRBJ2-3	many	NA	TGTGCCAGCAGCTACTCACGGGATACGCAGTATTTT	CASSYSRDTQYF
TRBV19	TRBJ2-3	few	NA	TGTGCCAGTAGTACGGGACTGATAATCACAGATACGCAGTATTTT	CASSTGLIITDTQYF
TRBV5-1	TRBJ1-4	many	NA	TGCGCCAGCAGCTTGGCAACAGGCTCTAATGAAAAACTGTTTTTT	CASSLATGSNEKLFF
TRBV7-2	TRBJ1-2	many	NA	TGTGCCAGCAGCTTCTCCGGGGCGGGAGAGTACTATGGCTACACCTTC	CASSFSGAGEYYGYTF